The sequence of this T cell receptor (beta chain) was determined in a study of Ad26.COV2.S vaccination and SARS-CoV-2 variants. About the research overall: Each vaccinee took Ad26.COV2.S intramuscularly, once or twice 56 days apart.

The CDR3 sequence is 13 residues long. The germline gives CDR1 SGHDT, CDR2 YYEEEE. V lost 0 bases and J lost 11, with 15 bases in between. On this clone: The antigen is undetermined.

This sample's treatment: roughly 19 received Ad26.COV2.S at low or high dose, single or two shots; about five received placebo; per-sample allocation not given. The samples were gathered on day 63 after the first injection of vaccine or placebo. Broader study findings: The analyses of TCR breadth and depth may have understated the size of total T cell responses.

The assay was immunoSEQ multiplex PCR, and TCRdb's table has in-frame clones only and misses some. The sample records about 350,000 clones, approximately 86% being singletons. The chain joins TRBV5-6 to TRBJ2-7, with D possibly called TRBD1 or TRBD2 (6 bases each). The sample in question was peripheral blood, obtained in a trial of Ad26.COV2.S vaccine versus placebo. This receptor was taken from a person between 18 and 59 years old who received the Ad26.COV2.S COVID-19 vaccine or a placebo. DNA for the CDR3: TGTGCCAGCAGCTTGGGGGCGAGGGGGGACGAGTACTTC. Translation gives CASSLGARGDEYF. Combining the CDR3 with reference TRBV5-6 and TRBJ2-7 gives the whole variable domain DAGVTQSPTHLIKTRGQQVTLRCSPKSGHDTVSWYQQALGQGPQFIFQYYEEEERQRGNFPDRFSGHQFPNYSSELNVNALLLGDSALYLCASSLGARGDEYFGPGTRLTVT.